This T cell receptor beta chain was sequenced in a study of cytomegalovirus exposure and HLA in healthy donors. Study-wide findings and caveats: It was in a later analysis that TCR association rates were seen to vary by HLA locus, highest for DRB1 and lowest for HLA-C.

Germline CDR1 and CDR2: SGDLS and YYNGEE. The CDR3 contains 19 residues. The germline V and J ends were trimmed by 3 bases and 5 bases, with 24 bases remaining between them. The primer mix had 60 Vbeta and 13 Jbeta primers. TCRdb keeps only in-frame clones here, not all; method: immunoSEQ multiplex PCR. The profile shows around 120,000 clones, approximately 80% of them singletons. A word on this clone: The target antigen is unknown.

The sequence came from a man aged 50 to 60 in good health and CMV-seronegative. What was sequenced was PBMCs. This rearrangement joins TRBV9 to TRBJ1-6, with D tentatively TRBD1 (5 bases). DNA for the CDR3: TGTGCCAGCAGCGACCGGCGGGGGGGGACCCAGGGAAATAATTCACCCCTCCACTTT. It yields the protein CASSDRRGGTQGNNSPLHF. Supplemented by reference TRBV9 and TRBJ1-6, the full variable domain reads DSGVTQTPKHLITATGQRVTLRCSPRSGDLSVYWYQQSLDQGLQFLIQYYNGEERAKGNILERFSAQQFPDLHSELNLSSLELGDSALYFCASSDRRGGTQGNNSPLHFGNGTRLTVT.